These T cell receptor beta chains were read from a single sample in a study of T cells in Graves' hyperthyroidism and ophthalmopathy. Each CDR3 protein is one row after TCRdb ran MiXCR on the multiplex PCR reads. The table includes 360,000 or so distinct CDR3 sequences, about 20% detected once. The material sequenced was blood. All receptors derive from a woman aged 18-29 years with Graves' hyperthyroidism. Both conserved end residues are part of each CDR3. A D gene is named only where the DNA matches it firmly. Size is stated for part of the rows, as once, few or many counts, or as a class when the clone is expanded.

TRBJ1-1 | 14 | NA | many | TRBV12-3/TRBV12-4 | CASSLADPGTEAFF | TGTGCCAGCAGTTTAGCAGACCCTGGCACTGAAGCTTTCTTT
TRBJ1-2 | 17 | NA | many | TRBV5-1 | CASSPNRAANRVYGYTF | TGCGCCAGCAGCCCAAACAGGGCGGCAAACAGGGTCTATGGCTACACCTTC
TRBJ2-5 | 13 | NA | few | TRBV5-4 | CASSKQDQETQYF | TGTGCCAGCAGCAAACAGGATCAAGAGACCCAGTACTTC
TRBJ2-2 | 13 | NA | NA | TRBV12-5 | CASGTHGAGELFF | TGTGCTAGTGGTACCCATGGGGCCGGGGAGCTGTTTTTT
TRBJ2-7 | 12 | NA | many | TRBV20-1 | CSANVDSREQYF | TGCAGTGCTAACGTCGACAGCCGCGAGCAGTACTTC
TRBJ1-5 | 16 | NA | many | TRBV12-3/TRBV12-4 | CASSTRGSAKNQPQHF | TGTGCCAGCAGTACGAGGGGGTCCGCGAAGAATCAGCCCCAGCATTTT
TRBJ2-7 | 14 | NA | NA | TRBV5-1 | CASSLVRASYEQYF | TGCGCCAGCAGCTTGGTCCGGGCCTCCTACGAGCAGTACTTC
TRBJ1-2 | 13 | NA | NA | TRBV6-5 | CASSYMAWRGYTF | TGTGCCAGCAGTTACATGGCATGGCGCGGCTACACCTTC
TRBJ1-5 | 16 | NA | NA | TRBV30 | CAWSVGSTLSNQPQHF | TGTGCCTGGAGTGTAGGTTCTACCCTAAGCAATCAGCCCCAGCATTTT
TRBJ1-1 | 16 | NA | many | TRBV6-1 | CASSPDGWGLNTEAFF | TGTGCCAGCAGCCCCGACGGGTGGGGACTGAACACTGAAGCTTTCTTT
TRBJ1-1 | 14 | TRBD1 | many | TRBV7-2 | CASSLERDSTEAFF | TGTGCCAGCAGCTTAGAGAGGGACAGCACTGAAGCTTTCTTT
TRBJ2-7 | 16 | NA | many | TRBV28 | CASSTKRDAASYEQYF | TGTGCCAGCAGTACAAAACGGGACGCGGCCTCCTACGAGCAGTACTTC
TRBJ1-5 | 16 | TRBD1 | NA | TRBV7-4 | CVSRGQGLGSNQPQHF | TGTGTCAGCCGTGGACAGGGCCTGGGAAGCAATCAGCCCCAGCATTTT
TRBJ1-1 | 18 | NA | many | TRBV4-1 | CASSHKKGQWIKDTEAFF | TGCGCCAGCAGCCACAAAAAAGGACAGTGGATAAAGGACACTGAAGCTTTCTTT
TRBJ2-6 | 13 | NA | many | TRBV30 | CAWKTSGANVLTF | TGTGCCTGGAAGACCTCTGGGGCCAACGTCCTGACTTTC
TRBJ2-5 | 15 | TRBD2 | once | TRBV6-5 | CASSYLAGGQETQYF | TGTGCCAGCAGTTACCTGGCGGGGGGCCAAGAGACCCAGTACTTC
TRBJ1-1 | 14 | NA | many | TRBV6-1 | CASTQGRSGTEAFF | TGTGCCAGCACCCAGGGTAGGAGTGGCACTGAAGCTTTCTTT
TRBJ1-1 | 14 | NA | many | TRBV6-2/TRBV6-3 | CASSYSAVNTEAFF | TGTGCCAGCAGTTACTCGGCGGTGAACACTGAAGCTTTCTTT
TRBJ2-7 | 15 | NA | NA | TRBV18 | CASSPPGTSQGEQYF | TGTGCCAGCTCACCACCTGGGACATCCCAGGGCGAGCAGTACTTC
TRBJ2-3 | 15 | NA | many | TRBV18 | CASSPAGTRTDTQYF | TGTGCCAGCTCACCGGCGGGGACGAGAACAGATACGCAGTATTTT
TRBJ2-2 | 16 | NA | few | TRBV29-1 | CSAEDSDRGATGELFF | TGCAGCGCTGAAGATTCCGACAGAGGGGCCACCGGGGAGCTGTTTTTT
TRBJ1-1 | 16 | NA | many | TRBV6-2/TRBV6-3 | CASSRPPRQAQPEAFF | TGTGCCAGCAGTCGGCCGCCCCGACAGGCCCAGCCTGAAGCTTTCTTT
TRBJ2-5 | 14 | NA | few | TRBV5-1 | CASSRQEVKETQYF | TGCGCCAGCAGTAGGCAGGAGGTGAAAGAGACCCAGTACTTC
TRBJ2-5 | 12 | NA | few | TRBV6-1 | CASSRPQETQYF | TGTGCCAGCAGCCGCCCTCAAGAGACCCAGTACTTC
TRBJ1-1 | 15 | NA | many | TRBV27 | CASSLSFQAETEAFF | TGTGCCAGCAGTTTATCTTTTCAAGCGGAGACAGAAGCTTTCTTT
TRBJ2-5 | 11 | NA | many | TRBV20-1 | CSARVQETQYF | TGCAGTGCTCGCGTCCAAGAGACCCAGTACTTC
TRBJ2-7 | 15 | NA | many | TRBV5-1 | CASSPTGGTTYEQYF | TGCGCCAGCAGTCCGACCGGGGGTACTACCTACGAGCAGTACTTC
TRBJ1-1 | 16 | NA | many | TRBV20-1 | CSARERGQFMNTEAFF | TGCAGTGCTAGAGAACGAGGACAGTTCATGAACACTGAAGCTTTCTTT
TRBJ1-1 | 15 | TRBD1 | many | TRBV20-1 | CSAKGGGWGGTEAFF | TGCAGTGCTAAGGGAGGGGGCTGGGGTGGCACTGAAGCTTTCTTT
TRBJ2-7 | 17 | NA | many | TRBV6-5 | CASSYSAPAISSYEQYF | TGTGCCAGCAGTTACTCGGCGCCGGCTATCAGCTCCTACGAGCAGTACTTC
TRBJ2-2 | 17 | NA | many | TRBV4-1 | CASSQGRPGRDTGELFF | TGCGCCAGCAGCCAAGGTCGTCCCGGCCGAGATACCGGGGAGCTGTTTTTT
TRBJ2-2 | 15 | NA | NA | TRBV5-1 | CASSFILARTGELFF | TGCGCCAGCAGCTTTATTCTAGCGCGAACCGGGGAGCTGTTTTTT
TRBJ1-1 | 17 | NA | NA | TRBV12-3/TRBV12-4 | CASDHAVPGHPRSEAFF | TGTGCCAGCGACCACGCAGTCCCGGGACATCCTCGATCTGAAGCTTTCTTT
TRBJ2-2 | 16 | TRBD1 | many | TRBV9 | CASSARDRESTGELFF | TGTGCCAGCAGCGCCCGGGACAGGGAAAGTACCGGGGAGCTGTTTTTT
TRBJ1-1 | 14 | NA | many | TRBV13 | CASSLQTGNTEAFF | TGTGCCAGCAGCTTACAGACAGGGAACACTGAAGCTTTCTTT
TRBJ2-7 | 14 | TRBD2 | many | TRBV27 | CASSSNGGGVEQYF | TGTGCCAGCAGCTCGAATGGCGGGGGAGTCGAGCAGTACTTC
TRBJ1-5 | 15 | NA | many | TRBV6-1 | CASIRGRHSNQPQHF | TGTGCCAGCATCCGGGGGCGACATAGCAATCAGCCCCAGCATTTT
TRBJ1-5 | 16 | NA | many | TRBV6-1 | CASSEAHLEGDQPQHF | TGTGCCAGCAGTGAAGCGCATCTGGAAGGCGATCAGCCCCAGCATTTT
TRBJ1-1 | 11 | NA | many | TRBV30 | CAWEKVIEAFF | TGTGCCTGGGAGAAGGTAATTGAAGCTTTCTTT
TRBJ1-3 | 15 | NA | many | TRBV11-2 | CASSLHMADGNTIYF | TGTGCCAGCAGCTTACATATGGCGGACGGAAACACCATATATTTT
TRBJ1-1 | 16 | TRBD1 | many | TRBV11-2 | CASSFPTGKGNTEAFF | TGTGCCAGCAGCTTTCCGACAGGGAAAGGGAACACTGAAGCTTTCTTT
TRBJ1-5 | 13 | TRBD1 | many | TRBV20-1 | CSARTGANQPQHF | TGCAGTGCGAGGACAGGCGCAAATCAGCCCCAGCATTTT
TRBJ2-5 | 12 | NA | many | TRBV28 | CASSFLQETQYF | TGTGCCAGCAGCTTTCTACAAGAGACCCAGTACTTC
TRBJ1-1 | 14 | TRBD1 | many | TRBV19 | CASSMQGARTEAFF | TGTGCCAGTAGTATGCAGGGGGCGCGCACTGAAGCTTTCTTT
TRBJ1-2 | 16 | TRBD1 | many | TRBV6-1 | CASSEPRQGGLYGYTF | TGTGCCAGCAGTGAACCGCGTCAGGGGGGGCTCTATGGCTACACCTTC
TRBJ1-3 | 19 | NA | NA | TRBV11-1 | CASSWRPQEGKISGNTIYF | TGTGCCAGCAGCTGGAGACCACAGGAGGGGAAAATCTCTGGAAACACCATATATTTT
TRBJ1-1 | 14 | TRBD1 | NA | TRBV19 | CASSLQGANTEAFF | TGTGCCAGTAGTTTACAGGGGGCGAACACTGAAGCTTTCTTT
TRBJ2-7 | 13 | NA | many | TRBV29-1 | CSVVLRSSYEQYF | TGCAGCGTTGTTCTTCGGAGCTCCTACGAGCAGTACTTC
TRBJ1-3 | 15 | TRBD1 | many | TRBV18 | CASSPITGDGNTIYF | TGTGCCAGCTCACCGATAACAGGGGACGGAAACACCATATATTTT
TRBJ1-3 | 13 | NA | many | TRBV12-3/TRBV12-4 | CASSPGVGNTIYF | TGTGCCAGCAGTCCAGGGGTGGGAAACACCATATATTTT
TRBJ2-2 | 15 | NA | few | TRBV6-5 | CASSYSGTDTGELFF | TGTGCCAGCAGTTACTCTGGGACGGACACCGGGGAGCTGTTTTTT